The 26 T cell receptor beta chains below were found in one sample sequenced in a study of blood T cell repertoires in COVID-19 (dated by TCRdb to 2020 to 2021). The method behind the library was the immunoSEQ multiplex PCR assay. The table comes from immuneACCESS by way of TCRdb, which keeps in-frame sequences with V and J called. Part of the clones is missing from these tables; in studies checked, under half for an unresolved V gene and the rest for unknown reasons. Within this sample are fewer than 250,000 clones, with about 83% of them counted one time only. The top ten clonotypes cover 4.8% of the sample. The sequencing sample was made of PBMCs or T cells enriched from blood (not recorded which). Receptors were obtained from a woman aged 45-59 years who had been exposed to COVID-19.

This chain links TRBV10-3 with TRBJ2-3; 8 bases line up with TRBD2. Germline values: CDR1 ENHRY, CDR2 SYGVKD. The J segment lost 4 bases and the V segment lost 11 bases, leaving 11 bases of the junction unmatched. CDR3 length: 14 amino acids. The CDR3 coding sequence is TGTGCCTCCAGCCCCGGGGGGGCCCCAGATACGCAGTATTTT. It translates to CASSPGGAPDTQYF.

This sequence joins TRBV7-8 and TRBJ2-3; TRBD1 matches 8 bases. The junction had 2 bases not matched to a gene; V was cut back by 3 bases and J by 0 bases. Germline CDR1 reads SGHVS; CDR2 reads FQNEAQ. The CDR3 is 15 amino acids. CDR3 DNA: TGTGCCAGCAGCTTGGACAGGGTCAGCACAGATACGCAGTATTTT. Residues: CASSLDRVSTDTQYF. Supplemented by reference TRBV7-8 and TRBJ2-3, the full variable domain reads GAGVSQSPRYKVAKRGQDVALRCDPISGHVSLFWYQQALGQGPEFLTYFQNEAQLDKSGLPSDRFFAERPEGSVSTLKIQRTQQEDSAVYLCASSLDRVSTDTQYFGPGTRLTVL.

Note on this clone: This CDR3 is also generated by other DNA sequences in the sample. The CDR3 region has the DNA TGTGCCAGCAGCTTAGGGGCCGGCTACACCTTC. Its protein is CASSLGAGYTF. The chain has TRBV5-6 and TRBJ1-2; a possible D gene is TRBD1 (5 bases). The CDR3 has 11 amino acids. The germline V and J ends were trimmed by 2 bases and 8 bases, with 7 bases remaining between them. Germline V CDR1 and CDR2: SGHDT, YYEEEE.

The V gene is TRBV5-4, the J gene TRBJ1-1, with 8 bases that match TRBD1. V dropped 6 bases and J dropped 1; count of bases not matched to a gene: 5. Germline V gene sequence: CDR1 SGHNT, CDR2 YYREEE (reference sequence). The CDR3 runs 14 residues. The CDR3 DNA is TGTGCCAGCACCAGGACAGGGCAGAACACTGAAGCTTTCTTT. Translation: CASTRTGQNTEAFF.

The chain uses TRBV7-9 and TRBJ1-6, with D tentatively TRBD1 (6 bases). The CDR3 loop spans 14 amino acids. Trimming left V 4 bases short and J 7 bases short, with 11 bases between. The V gene's germline CDR1 is SEHNR and CDR2 FQNEAQ (reference sequence). The CDR3 nucleotides are TGTGCCAGCAGCTATAGACAGGCGAATTCACCCCTCCACTTT. Encoded protein: CASSYRQANSPLHF. Together with reference TRBV7-9 and TRBJ1-6, the CDR3 gives the full variable domain: DTGVSQNPRHKITKRGQNVTFRCDPISEHNRLYWYRQTLGQGPEFLTYFQNEAQLEKSRLLSDRFSAERPKGSFSTLEIQRTEQGDSAMYLCASSYRQANSPLHFGNGTRLTVT.

The chain carries TRBV25-1 and TRBJ2-1; D might be TRBD2 (6 bases). Germline V gives CDR1 MGHDK, CDR2 SYGVNS. V was pared by 2 bases and J by 5 bases, with 10 bases between. This CDR3 comprises 14 residues. The CDR3 sequence: CASSEGGENNEQFF. Written as DNA, the CDR3 is TGTGCCAGCAGTGAAGGCGGGGAAAACAATGAGCAGTTCTTC.

V is TRBV10-3 and J is TRBJ1-2; TRBD1 aligns across 9 bases. From germline, CDR1 is ENHRY and CDR2 SYGVKD. With V trimmed by 4 bases and J by 6 bases, 3 bases remained unmatched. CDR3 length equals 13 residues. The CDR3: CAISGTGVDGYTF. The CDR3 DNA sequence: TGTGCCATCAGTGGGACAGGGGTCGATGGCTACACCTTC.

The chain joins TRBV15 to TRBJ2-3, with 7 bases aligning to TRBD2. Germline V gene lookup returns CDR1 LNHNV and CDR2 YYDKDF (reference sequence). Germline trimming cut 3 bases from V and 4 bases from J; bases unmatched to any gene: 10. This CDR3 is 16 amino acids long. CDR3 residues: CATSSITWTSPDTQYF. CDR3 sequence (DNA): TGTGCCACCAGCAGTATAACTTGGACTAGTCCAGATACGCAGTATTTT.

The CDR3 loop is CASSQRAGDEKLFF. The CDR3 bases are TGCGCCAGCAGCCAAAGGGCGGGGGATGAAAAACTGTTTTTT. The rearrangement uses TRBV4-1 and TRBJ1-4, with D tentatively TRBD1 (5 bases). The CDR3 runs 14 residues. The germline CDR1 and CDR2 sequences are MGHRA and YSYEKL. Trimming took 2 bases from V and 6 from J, leaving 10 bases between them.

This clone appeared a few times. J is TRBJ1-6 and V is TRBV6-5; possibly TRBD1 for D (6 bases). CDR1 is MNHEY, CDR2 SVGAGI, per germline. The V gene lost 6 bases and the J gene lost 8 bases, with 14 bases spanning the gap. The CDR3 extends over 14 amino acids. The CDR3 nucleotides read TGTGCCAGCAGCCGCACAGGGAGGGATTCACCCCTCCACTTT. Protein sequence: CASSRTGRDSPLHF.

The chain employs TRBV27 and TRBJ1-2; TRBD1 matches 7 bases. Germline values: CDR1 MNHEY, CDR2 SMNVEV (reference sequence). After removal of 4 bases from V and 8 bases from J, the junction contained 7 bases not matched to a gene. This CDR3 contains 13 residues. CDR3: CASSSRQGQGYTF. As DNA, the CDR3 is TGTGCCAGCAGTTCCCGACAGGGACAAGGCTACACCTTC.

The rearrangement links TRBV14 to TRBJ2-2; possibly TRBD1 for D (5 bases). The length of the CDR3 is 15 residues. Germline lookup yields CDR1 SGHDN and CDR2 FVKESK. V was pared by 3 bases and J by 4 bases, with 12 bases between. The CDR3 region has the DNA TGTGCCAGCAGCCAGCGCAGGGCGCCCACCGGGGAGCTGTTTTTT. Residues: CASSQRRAPTGELFF. Looking up the rest from reference TRBV14 and TRBJ2-2 gives the full variable domain: EAGVTQFPSHSVIEKGQTVTLRCDPISGHDNLYWYRRVMGKEIKFLLHFVKESKQDESGMPNNRFLAERTGGTYSTLKVQPAELEDSGVYFCASSQRRAPTGELFFGEGSRLTVL.

This clone was found once. This chain connects TRBV27 to TRBJ1-5; D not resolved. There are 14 residues in the CDR3. The germline V gene encodes CDR1 MNHEY and CDR2 SMNVEV (reference sequence). Trimming took 5 bases from V and 7 from J, leaving 15 bases between them. The CDR3 loop is CASSPLVGSQPQHF. CDR3 DNA sequence: TGTGCCAGCAGTCCTCTCGTGGGCAGCCAGCCCCAGCATTTT.

J is TRBJ2-5 and V is TRBV11-3, with 7 bases aligning to TRBD2. CDR1 is SGHNT and CDR2 is YENEEA in the germline V gene. V was clipped by 5 bases and J by 5 bases; unmatched bases: 5. CDR3 length: 13 amino acids. The CDR3, as DNA: TGTGCCAGCAGCCGGACTAGTAGTGAGACCCAGTACTTC. This codes for CASSRTSSETQYF. Combining the CDR3 with reference TRBV11-3 and TRBJ2-5 gives the whole variable domain EAGVVQSPRYKIIEKKQPVAFWCNPISGHNTLYWYLQNLGQGPELLIRYENEEAVDDSQLPKDRFSAERLKGVDSTLKIQPAELGDSAVYLCASSRTSSETQYFGPGTRLLVL.

The chain links TRBV7-4 to TRBJ1-3; D gene unclear. Germline V gives CDR1 SGHVT, CDR2 SQSDAQ. V was trimmed by 7 bases and J by 5 bases, leaving 15 bases between them. The CDR3 spans 14 residues. This CDR3 is CASTGRRPRNTIYF. The CDR3 nucleotides read TGTGCCAGCACTGGGCGGAGGCCCAGAAACACCATATATTTT.

The chain couples TRBV12-5 to TRBJ2-2; D not certain. The CDR3 sequence is 14 residues long. V gave up 4 bases and J gave up 6 bases, with 12 bases separating them. Germline V lookup: CDR1 LGHNT, CDR2 FRNRAP. CDR3 residues: CASGSSDRAGELFF. CDR3 DNA: TGTGCTAGTGGTTCCTCCGACCGGGCCGGGGAGCTGTTTTTT.

A remark on this clone: The same CDR3 is also encoded by other DNA sequences in this sample. The genes are TRBV15 and TRBJ1-3; D gene ambiguous. The CDR3 runs 14 residues. CDR1 is LNHNV and CDR2 is YYDKDF in the germline V gene (reference sequence). The ends were cut back, 5 bases at V and 0 bases at J, with 8 bases in the middle. DNA for the CDR3: TGTGCCACCAGCCGGGGAGGCTCTGGAAACACCATATATTTT. The encoded protein is CATSRGGSGNTIYF. Filled out from reference TRBV15 and TRBJ1-3, the complete variable domain reads DAMVIQNPRYQVTQFGKPVTLSCSQTLNHNVMYWYQQKSSQAPKLLFHYYDKDFNNEADTPDNFQSRRPNTSFCFLDIRSPGLGDTAMYLCATSRGGSGNTIYFGEGSWLTVV.

The J gene is TRBJ1-2, the V gene TRBV5-6, with D uncertain. Deletions cut 1 base from V and 10 bases from J, with 8 bases between. This CDR3 comprises 11 residues. Germline CDR1 is SGHDT and CDR2 is YYEEEE. The DNA for the CDR3 is TGTGCCAGCAGCTTGCACACGTTCTACACCTTC. The encoded protein is CASSLHTFYTF.

This chain joins TRBV6-2 or TRBV6-3 and TRBJ1-5; the D gene is possibly TRBD1 (5 bases). V was pared by 4 bases and J by 1 base, with 14 bases between. From germline, CDR1 is MNHEY and CDR2 SVGEGT. The CDR3 length is 16 residues. The chain's CDR3 is CASSSTVPGSNQPQHF. For the CDR3, the DNA is TGTGCCAGCAGTTCGACAGTCCCTGGAAGCAATCAGCCCCAGCATTTT.

This clone was picked up one time. The chain combines TRBV9 with TRBJ1-1; a possible D gene is TRBD1 (6 bases). V lost 3 bases and J lost 6, with 15 bases in between. Germline lookup yields CDR1 SGDLS and CDR2 YYNGEE. The CDR3 spans 14 residues. CDR3 protein: CASSEEQGSAEAFF. CDR3 in DNA: TGTGCCAGCAGCGAAGAACAGGGATCGGCTGAAGCTTTCTTT.

The rearrangement uses TRBV6-5 and TRBJ1-5; D call uncertain. Germline assignment: CDR1 MNHEY and CDR2 SVGAGI. V shed 6 bases and J shed 6 bases, with 9 bases lying between them. This CDR3 contains 12 residues. The CDR3 here is CASRTAGQPQHF. The CDR3 DNA reads as TGTGCCAGCAGGACCGCGGGTCAGCCCCAGCATTTT.

In its sample, this clone was seen once. This chain uses TRBV18 with TRBJ2-1; D is unclear. CDR1 and CDR2 (germline): KGHSH, LQKENI. V lost 6 bases, J lost 7 bases, and 7 bases lay in between. The CDR3 spans 11 residues. The chain's CDR3 is CASSSRNEQFF. In DNA, the CDR3 is TGTGCCAGCTCCTCGAGGAATGAGCAGTTCTTC.

V usage is TRBV5-1 and J usage is TRBJ1-1, with D hard to call. V was shortened by 5 bases and J by 1 base, with 12 bases between the two germline ends. Germline CDR1 and CDR2: SGHRS and YFSETQ. The CDR3 runs to 14 residues. CDR3 DNA: TGCGCCAGCAGGGCAGTTATATCGAACACTGAAGCTTTCTTT. It is translated as CASRAVISNTEAFF.

The rearrangement links TRBV27 to TRBJ1-1; no firm D call. Germline assignment: CDR1 MNHEY and CDR2 SMNVEV (reference sequence). The CDR3 runs to 13 residues. The V and J ends lost 2 bases and 1 base respectively, with 5 bases between them. The CDR3 DNA follows: TGTGCCAGCAGTTTAACAGCGAACACTGAAGCTTTCTTT. It specifies CASSLTANTEAFF.

A few counts support this clone. The chain is built from TRBV5-4 and TRBJ2-7; D gene uncertain. The V gene's germline CDR1 is SGHNT and CDR2 YYREEE (reference sequence). The CDR3 has 14 amino acids. V lost 0 bases and J 1 base, leaving 8 bases between the germline ends. The CDR3 is CASSLADSSYEQYF. The CDR3, as DNA: TGTGCCAGCAGCTTGGCCGACTCTTCCTACGAGCAGTACTTC.

CDR3 DNA: TGTGCCAGCCGGTCGGAGAGGGCAGAATCACCCCTCCACTTT. Protein product: CASRSERAESPLHF. The chain uses TRBV25-1 and TRBJ1-6; D gene ambiguous. Trimming removed 8 bases from V and 10 bases from J, with 18 bases in between. Germline-derived CDR1 and CDR2 are MGHDK and SYGVNS. The CDR3 consists of 14 residues.